Listed here are 18 T cell receptor beta chains from one sample, sequenced in a study of blood T cell repertoires in COVID-19. Some clones are missing from TCRdb's copy, which holds only in-frame ones; the method was immunoSEQ multiplex PCR. The sample lists about 110,000 clones, 85% seen once, with approximately 5.1% in the top ten. Sequencing used peripheral blood. These receptors were obtained from a woman in her sixties or seventies with COVID-19, enrolled during active disease.

This clone occurred once. The CDR3 DNA reads as TGTGCCAGCAGTTTATATTCCTATGGCTACACCTTC. As protein: CASSLYSYGYTF. The chain employs TRBV12-3 or TRBV12-4 and TRBJ1-2; D remains ambiguous. The CDR3 loop spans 12 amino acids. V was trimmed by 2 bases and J by 4 bases, leaving 5 bases between them.

The chain has TRBV5-4 and TRBJ1-2, with TRBD1 as a possible D gene (5 bases). The CDR3 is 16 amino acids. Germline CDR1 and CDR2: SGHNT and YYREEE (reference sequence). The V end was cut by 4 bases, the J end by 6 bases, with 22 bases between. The DNA of the CDR3 is TGTGCCAGCAGCCCGAGGGCAGGAGGGACTTATCATGGCTACACCTTC. It encodes CASSPRAGGTYHGYTF.

V is TRBV6-5 and J is TRBJ1-3; D ambiguous. The CDR3 extends over 16 amino acids. CDR1 is MNHEY and CDR2 is SVGAGI in the germline V gene. Trimming left V 4 bases short and J 0 bases short, with 13 bases between. The CDR3 nucleotides are TGTGCCAGCAGTTCCAGGAATCTCAGCTCTGGAAACACCATATATTTT. Protein: CASSSRNLSSGNTIYF.

V usage is TRBV6-2 or TRBV6-3 and J usage is TRBJ2-7; the D is unclear. Germline V CDR1 and CDR2: MNHEY, SVGEGT. This CDR3 spans 12 amino acids. The ends were cut back, 0 bases at V and 3 bases at J, with 3 bases in the middle. DNA of the CDR3: TGTGCCAGCAGTTACTCTAGCTACGAGCAGTACTTC. Its translation: CASSYSSYEQYF.

J is TRBJ2-5 and V is TRBV7-8, with D perhaps TRBD2 (7 bases). Germline V lookup: CDR1 SGHVS, CDR2 FQNEAQ. V lost 1 base and J lost 4, with 13 bases in between. This CDR3 comprises 15 residues. CDR3 amino acids: CASSLVTGGPETQYF. DNA for the CDR3: TGTGCCAGCAGCTTAGTGACGGGGGGCCCAGAGACCCAGTACTTC.

The genes are TRBV3-1 (or the pseudogene TRBV3-2) and TRBJ2-1; D gene uncertain. V dropped 3 bases and J dropped 2 bases, with 8 bases sitting between them. Germline V gene data show CDR1 as LGHDT and CDR2 as YNNKEL (reference sequence). This CDR3 spans 14 amino acids. The CDR3: CASSQSAAYNEQFF. CDR3 DNA: TGTGCCAGCAGCCAGAGCGCTGCCTACAATGAGCAGTTCTTC.

This rearrangement joins TRBV18 to TRBJ1-2; D might be TRBD1 (6 bases). Deletions cut 4 bases from V and 2 bases from J, with 8 bases between. This CDR3 contains 13 residues. Germline values: CDR1 KGHSH, CDR2 LQKENI. CDR3 in amino acids: CASSLDRNYGYTF. The DNA of the CDR3 is TGTGCCAGCTCACTCGACAGGAACTATGGCTACACCTTC.

V and J are TRBV5-5 and TRBJ1-3; possible D gene TRBD1, 5 bases. The CDR3 spans 15 residues. The V gene lost 3 bases and the J gene lost 2 bases, with 12 bases spanning the gap. CDR1 is SGHKS and CDR2 is YYEKEE in the germline V gene (reference sequence). The DNA of the CDR3 is TGTGCCAGCAGCTCCCCAGGGAATCCTGGAAACACCATATATTTT. Residues: CASSSPGNPGNTIYF.

The chain joins TRBV14 to TRBJ1-4; possibly TRBD1 for D (5 bases). V lost 1 base and J 0 bases, leaving 18 bases between the germline ends. CDR3 length: 19 residues. Germline assignment: CDR1 SGHDN and CDR2 FVKESK. Here the CDR3 DNA reads TGTGCCAGCAGCCAAGCCCCAGGGAGGCGAGGAGCAACTAATGAAAAACTGTTTTTT. The encoded protein is CASSQAPGRRGATNEKLFF.

The chain carries TRBV7-9 and TRBJ1-1; the D is unclear. The CDR3 runs to 13 residues. With 3 bases removed from V and 5 bases from J, the gap between germline ends came to 10 bases. Per the germline V gene, CDR1 is SEHNR and CDR2 is FQNEAQ (reference sequence). The CDR3 sequence is CASSFGVATEAFF. CDR3 coding DNA: TGTGCCAGCAGCTTCGGGGTAGCAACTGAAGCTTTCTTT.

This clone showed up just a few times. The V call is TRBV21-1, the J call TRBJ1-2; TRBD1 reflects the table's D call only, with no check against the DNA. TRBV21-1 is tagged as a pseudogene. This CDR3 comprises 18 residues. In nucleotides, the CDR3 is TGTGCCAGCAGCAAATGGTCCCAGGGGTCCAGGATTTCCCGTGGCTACACCTTC. Translation: CASSKWSQGSRISRGYTF.

The sample holds one count of this clone. V usage is TRBV9 and J usage is TRBJ2-3; the D gene is possibly TRBD2 (6 bases). Trimming stripped 4 bases from V and 5 bases from J, with 20 bases between. CDR3 size: 16 residues. Germline values: CDR1 SGDLS, CDR2 YYNGEE. CDR3 residues: CASSLGPGDGVDTQYF. The CDR3 DNA reads TGTGCCAGCAGCCTAGGGCCGGGGGACGGGGTAGATACGCAGTATTTT.

V usage is TRBV6-2 or TRBV6-3 and J usage is TRBJ2-3; 10 positions agree with TRBD2. CDR1 MNHEY and CDR2 SVGEGT come from the germline V gene. This CDR3 comprises 16 residues. The V gene end was trimmed by 4 bases and the J gene end by 0 bases; junction bases not matched to a gene: 4. The chain's CDR3 is CASSFLAGVSTDTQYF. The DNA for the CDR3 is TGTGCCAGCAGTTTTCTAGCGGGGGTGAGCACAGATACGCAGTATTTT.

The chain employs TRBV3-1 (or the pseudogene TRBV3-2) and TRBJ2-1; no definite D call. The V end lost 1 base, the J end lost 12 bases, and 10 bases lay between the germline ends. The CDR3 is 12 residues long. Germline values: CDR1 LGHDT, CDR2 YNNKEL (reference sequence). Here the CDR3 DNA reads TGTGCCAGCAGCCAAGTATCAGTTCGGCAGTTCTTC. It codes for CASSQVSVRQFF.

The rearrangement uses TRBV13 and TRBJ2-7; tentative D call: TRBD2 (5 bases). The germline CDR1 and CDR2 sequences are PRHDT and FYEKMQ (reference sequence). V was pared by 5 bases and J by 0 bases, with 5 bases between. The CDR3 totals 12 residues. The DNA for the CDR3 is TGTGCCAGCAGCCGGGGCTCCTACGAGCAGTACTTC. This codes for CASSRGSYEQYF.

In its sample, this clone was seen once. The chain is built from TRBV11-2 and TRBJ1-2; the D is unclear. The ends were cut back, 1 base at V and 4 bases at J, with 7 bases in the middle. The length of the CDR3 is 13 residues. Germline V gene data show CDR1 as SGHAT and CDR2 as FQNNGV. CDR3 nucleotide sequence: TGTGCCAGCAGCTTAGCTGGCGGCTATGGCTACACCTTC. It codes for CASSLAGGYGYTF.

The chain recombines TRBV3-1 (or the pseudogene TRBV3-2) with TRBJ1-5; the D gene is possibly TRBD1 (5 bases). CDR3 length: 16 residues. Germline CDR1 reads LGHDT; CDR2 reads YNNKEL (reference sequence). V dropped 0 bases and J dropped 3 bases, with 12 bases sitting between them. CDR3 residues: CASSQDLSTDNQPQHF. Here the CDR3 DNA reads TGTGCCAGCAGCCAAGATCTCTCGACAGACAATCAGCCCCAGCATTTT.

The V call is TRBV6-6, the J call TRBJ1-2; D remains unclear. Trimming left V 0 bases short and J 4 bases short, with 12 bases between. This CDR3 comprises 15 residues. The germline gives CDR1 MNHNY, CDR2 SVGAGI (reference sequence). The CDR3 region is CASSYSGRSSYGYTF. The CDR3, as DNA: TGTGCCAGCAGTTACTCGGGCAGGTCCAGCTATGGCTACACCTTC.